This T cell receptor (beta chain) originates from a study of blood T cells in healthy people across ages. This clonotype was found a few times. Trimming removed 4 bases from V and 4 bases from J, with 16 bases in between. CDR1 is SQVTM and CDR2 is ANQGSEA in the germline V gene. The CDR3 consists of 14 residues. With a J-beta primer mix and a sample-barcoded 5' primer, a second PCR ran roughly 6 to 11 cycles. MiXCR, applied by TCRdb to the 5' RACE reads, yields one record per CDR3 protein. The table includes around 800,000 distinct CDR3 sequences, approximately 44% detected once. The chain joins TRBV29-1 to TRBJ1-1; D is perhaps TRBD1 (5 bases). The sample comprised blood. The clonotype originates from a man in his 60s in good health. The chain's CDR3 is CSVVGWGMVTEAFF. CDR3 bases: TGCAGCGTTGTAGGGTGGGGCATGGTCACTGAAGCTTTCTTT.